This entry features one T cell receptor beta chain sequence. Its target is not known. The sample comes from a study of blood T cells in healthy people across ages. Study observations and caveats: TCR beta diversity, measured per million T cells, fell in a roughly linear way with age.

Together with a sample-barcoded 5' primer, a J-beta primer mix was included in a second PCR lasting 7 to 11 cycles. Carrying 12 random nucleotides, a template-switch adaptor labeled each individual cDNA molecule. MiXCR, applied by TCRdb to the 5' RACE reads, yields one record per CDR3 protein. The repertoire holds about 1.6 million distinct CDR3 sequences, with around 36% as singletons. Germline V CDR1 and CDR2: SGDLS, YYNGEE. V lost 0 bases, J lost 4 bases, and 15 bases stayed unmatched. This CDR3 region has 21 residues. This rearrangement joins TRBV9 to TRBJ2-1, with 14 bases fitting TRBD2. The receptor was derived from a woman under 40 in good health. Sequenced: blood. CDR3 residues: CASSVAQGLAGGKTTYNEQFF. The CDR3, as DNA: TGTGCCAGCAGCGTAGCTCAAGGACTAGCGGGAGGCAAGACGACTTACAATGAGCAGTTCTTC.